This TCR beta chain was identified during a study of neoadjuvant anti-PD-1 for oral cavity cancer. Turning to the study itself: Patients without progression received a fourth nivolumab dose around day 43, then surgical resection on days 50-56.

This clone turned up a few times. Time point defined: after neoadjuvant nivolumab, at surgical resection. The protocol was immunoSEQ multiplex PCR, while the TCRdb copy is restricted to in-frame clones and leaves out a portion. The sample includes some 14,000 clones, roughly 70% of them seen just once. The input for sequencing was PBMCs, taken after nivolumab (anti-PD-1) treatment. This sequence was found in a person aged 35-79 years with oral cavity squamous cell carcinoma.

CDR3 in amino acids: CASRSGSQPQHF. In DNA form, the CDR3 reads TGTGCCAGCAGGTCAGGGAGCCAGCCCCAGCATTTT. The chain recombines TRBV7-9 with TRBJ1-5, with D tentatively TRBD1 (5 bases). The CDR3 spans 12 residues. V lost 6 bases, J lost 7 bases, and 10 bases lay in between. Germline V gene data show CDR1 as SEHNR and CDR2 as FQNEAQ (reference sequence).